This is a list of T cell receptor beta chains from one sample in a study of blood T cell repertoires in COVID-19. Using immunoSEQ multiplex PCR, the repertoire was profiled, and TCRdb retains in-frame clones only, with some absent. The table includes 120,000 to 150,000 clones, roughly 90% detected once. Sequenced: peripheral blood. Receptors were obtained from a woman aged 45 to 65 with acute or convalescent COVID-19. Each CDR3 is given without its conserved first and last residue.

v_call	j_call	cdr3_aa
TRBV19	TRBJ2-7	ASSQQGGSYEQY
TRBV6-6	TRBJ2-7	ASSSTQGLGSYEQY
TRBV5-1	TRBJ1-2	ASSPQEAYGYT
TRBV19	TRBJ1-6	ASSRGEPTTSYNSPLH
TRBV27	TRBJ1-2	AGEQGAHGYT
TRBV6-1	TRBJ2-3	ASSEAGLNPSTDTQY
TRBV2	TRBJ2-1	ASRFLAGGQDEQF
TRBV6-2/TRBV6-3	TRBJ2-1	ASSYNPAVYNNEQF
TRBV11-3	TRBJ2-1	ASASAIYNEQF
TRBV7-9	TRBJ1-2	ASSPWTAPLYGYT
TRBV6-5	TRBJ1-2	ASSYQGYYGYT
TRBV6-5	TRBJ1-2	ASSYRGGSDGYT
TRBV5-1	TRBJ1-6	ASSLAQGKNSPLH
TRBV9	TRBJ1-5	ASSVSGGNQPQH
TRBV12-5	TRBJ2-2	ASGSNPGQNTGELF
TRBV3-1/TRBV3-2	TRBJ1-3	ASSPRDRVTGNTIY
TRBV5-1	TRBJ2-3	ASSLGQGGTDTQY
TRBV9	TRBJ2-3	ASSAALETGENTQY
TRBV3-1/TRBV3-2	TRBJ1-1	ASSQGGAQTEAF
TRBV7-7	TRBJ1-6	ASSFSTDYNSPLH
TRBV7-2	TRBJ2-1	ASSLRTSGGYSYNEQF
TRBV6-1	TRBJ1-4	ASSEGGQSGVF
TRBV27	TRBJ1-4	ASRGIPNEKLF
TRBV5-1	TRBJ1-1	ASSSVGGEGGAEAF
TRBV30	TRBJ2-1	AWSELAVDNEQF
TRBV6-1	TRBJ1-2	ASSEGSASYGYT
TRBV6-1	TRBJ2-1	ASSEARLALGNEQF
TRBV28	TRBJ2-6	ASSLFSPSRANVLT
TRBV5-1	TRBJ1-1	ASSFPLGQGAFTEAF
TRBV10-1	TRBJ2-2	ASSERAGGVGELF
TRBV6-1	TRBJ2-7	ASSEMRGPYEQY
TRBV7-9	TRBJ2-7	ASSLPVRDRGLDEQY
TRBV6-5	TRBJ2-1	ASNSPLSYNEQF
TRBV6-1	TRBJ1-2	ASSEVGTGVRGYT
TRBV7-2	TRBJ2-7	ASSLWAGGTYEQY
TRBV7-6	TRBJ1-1	ASSAGQGVTEAF
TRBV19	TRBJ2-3	ASSAGRSTDTQY
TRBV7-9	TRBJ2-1	ASSPPSGGSYNEQF
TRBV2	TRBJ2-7	ASSESKLAYEQY
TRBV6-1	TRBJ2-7	ASSDAPRVPYEQY
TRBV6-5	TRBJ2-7	ASRSRDNSYEQY
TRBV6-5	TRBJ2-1	ASVEQVSYNEQF
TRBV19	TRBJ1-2	ASTPQPQSFYGYT
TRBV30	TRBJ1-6	AWSGSSGGEHSPLH
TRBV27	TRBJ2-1	ASSLGGNEQF
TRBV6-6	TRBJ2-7	ASSLGQAEAYEQY
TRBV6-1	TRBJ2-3	ASSESVLTDTQY
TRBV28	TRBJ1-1	ASILGQLPMNTEAF
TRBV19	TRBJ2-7	ASSIGQLGIYEQY
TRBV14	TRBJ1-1	ASSQVSYSGILVTEAF